The rows below give T cell receptor beta chains drawn from one sample of a study of cytomegalovirus exposure and HLA in healthy donors. Assay used: immunoSEQ multiplex PCR; TCRdb lists only in-frame clones, some missing. This sample contains 120,000 to 150,000 clones. The source material was PBMCs. The receptors come from a woman aged 45-65 years in good health and CMV-seronegative. Each CDR3 is given with its conserved first and last residue. A D gene is named only where the DNA matches it firmly.

d_call	v_call	cdr3_length	j_call	cdr3_nt	cdr3_aa
TRBD1	TRBV11-2	15	TRBJ2-7	TGTGCCAGCAGCTCCTTGGACAGGGGTATACACGAGCAGTACTTC	CASSSLDRGIHEQYF
TRBD2	TRBV7-7	16	TRBJ2-2	TGTGCCAGCAACCGAGGACTAGCGGGATCTACCGGGGAGCTGTTTTTT	CASNRGLAGSTGELFF
-	TRBV7-8	17	TRBJ1-5	TGTGCCAGCAGCTTCGGGATAGGGACATATAGCAATCAGCCCCAGCATTTT	CASSFGIGTYSNQPQHF
-	TRBV6-5	12	TRBJ1-5	TGTGCCAGCGGACAACGCGGTCAGCCCCAGCATTTT	CASGQRGQPQHF
TRBD1	TRBV7-2	14	TRBJ2-7	TGTGCCAGCAGCCGGACAGGTTTCCCCTACGAGCAGTACTTC	CASSRTGFPYEQYF
TRBD2	TRBV20-1	9	TRBJ2-7	TGCAGTGCTCGGACTAGCAAGTACTTC	CSARTSKYF
TRBD1	TRBV19	15	TRBJ2-7	TGTGCCAGTAGTATAAATTTCGACAGGGCCAGGGAGCAGTACTTC	CASSINFDRAREQYF
TRBD2	TRBV28	16	TRBJ2-1	TGTGCCAGCAGTTTATCTAGCGGGACATCCTACAATGAGCAGTTCTTC	CASSLSSGTSYNEQFF
TRBD1	TRBV4-2	15	TRBJ1-4	TGTGCCAGCAGCCAAGATCAGGGGGCTGGTGAAAAACTGTTTTTT	CASSQDQGAGEKLFF
TRBD2	TRBV28	16	TRBJ2-1	TGTGCCAGCAGGAGCCCGGGACTAGCGGGGGACAATGAGCAGTTCTTC	CASRSPGLAGDNEQFF
TRBD2	TRBV30	15	TRBJ2-5	TGTGCCTGGGCAAGGACTAGCGGGAGTTGGGAGACCCAGTACTTC	CAWARTSGSWETQYF
-	TRBV18	15	TRBJ2-7	TGTGCCAGCTCACCACTTCAGCGGGCAACCTACGAGCAGTACTTC	CASSPLQRATYEQYF
TRBD1	TRBV11-2	15	TRBJ2-7	TGTGCCAGTCCGACCCGGGACAGGGTGTTCTACGAGCAGTACTTC	CASPTRDRVFYEQYF
TRBD1	TRBV7-3	15	TRBJ1-1	TGTGCCAGCAGCGAGGGACAGGGTTATGACACTGAAGCTTTCTTT	CASSEGQGYDTEAFF
-	TRBV5-6	12	TRBJ2-7	TGTGCCAGCAGCTGGAACGGGTACGAGCAGTACTTC	CASSWNGYEQYF
-	TRBV7-8	14	TRBJ2-5	TGTGCCAGCAGCTTAGCCCCTAAGGGGGAGACCCAGTACTTC	CASSLAPKGETQYF
-	TRBV7-3	14	TRBJ2-7	TGTGCCAGCAGCCAAGGTCGGACAAACTACGAGCAGTACTTC	CASSQGRTNYEQYF
TRBD1	TRBV5-6	15	TRBJ2-3	TGTGCCAGCAGCCTAGGGACAGGGGGCACAGATACGCAGTATTTT	CASSLGTGGTDTQYF
-	TRBV30	13	TRBJ1-4	TGTGCCTGGAGTTTCAACCAGGGGGAAAAACTGTTTTTT	CAWSFNQGEKLFF
-	TRBV5-4	15	TRBJ2-3	TGTGCCAGCAGCTTGGAACTGACTAGCACAGATACGCAGTATTTT	CASSLELTSTDTQYF
TRBD1	TRBV14	15	TRBJ1-2	TGTGCCAGCAGCGGGGACGGGACAGGGACCTATGGCTACACCTTC	CASSGDGTGTYGYTF
-	TRBV7-3	15	TRBJ2-5	TGTGCCAGCAGCTTGACAGGTACCTCGCAAGAGACCCAGTACTTC	CASSLTGTSQETQYF
-	TRBV28	14	TRBJ2-2	TGTGCCAGCAGTGGTCGCAGGGGGGAAAGGGAGCTGTTTTTT	CASSGRRGERELFF
TRBD1	TRBV6-1	14	TRBJ2-3	TGTGCCAGCAGCGTAGACAGGGGCACAGATACGCAGTATTTT	CASSVDRGTDTQYF
TRBD1	TRBV4-1	13	TRBJ1-2	TGCGCCAGCTCGACCGGGACAGCCTGGGGGAGGACCTTC	CASSTGTAWGRTF
-	TRBV9	13	TRBJ1-1	TGTGCCAGCAGCCCTTCCCCCAACACTGAAGCTTTCTTT	CASSPSPNTEAFF
TRBD2	TRBV10-3	15	TRBJ2-7	TGTGCCATCAGTGGAGGGACTAGCGGGAGAATTGGGCAGTACTTC	CAISGGTSGRIGQYF
-	TRBV4-2	13	TRBJ1-2	-	CASSQVGEGSHTF
-	TRBV11-2	12	TRBJ2-7	TGTGCCAGCAGTTCGGGGTCCTACGAGCAGTACTTC	CASSSGSYEQYF
TRBD2	TRBV5-1	15	TRBJ2-1	TGCGCCAGCAGTGCCGGCGGGAGTGGTTACAATGAGCAGTTCTTC	CASSAGGSGYNEQFF
TRBD1	TRBV11-2	15	TRBJ1-1	TGTGCCAGCAGCGTTAATACCGGGACAGGGGGTGAAGCTTTCTTT	CASSVNTGTGGEAFF
-	TRBV18	14	TRBJ1-1	TGTGCCAGCTCACCAGGTGAGGGGAACACTGAAGCTTTCTTT	CASSPGEGNTEAFF
TRBD2	TRBV5-1	15	TRBJ2-2	TGCGCCAGCACCCCGACTAGCGGAGACACCGGGGAGCTGTTTTTT	CASTPTSGDTGELFF
-	TRBV4-1	17	TRBJ2-1	TGCGCCAGCAGTCCAGGGGGGCGCAATAACGCCCAGGGTGAGCAGTTCTTC	CASSPGGRNNAQGEQFF
-	TRBV30	12	TRBJ1-1	TGTGCCTGGAGCGTTATGAACACTGAAGCTTTCTTT	CAWSVMNTEAFF
TRBD2	TRBV11-3	16	TRBJ2-5	TGTGCCAGCAGCGCGGGAAGCGGGGGGGGCGGCGGGACCCAGTACTTC	CASSAGSGGGGGTQYF
TRBD1	TRBV11-2	14	TRBJ1-4	TGTGCCAGCAGTTCCGGACAGGGTATTGCAAAACTGTTTTTT	CASSSGQGIAKLFF
TRBD1	TRBV9	17	TRBJ1-2	TGTGCCAGCAGCGTATCCGGGACAGGGACGCCGAGGGATGGCTACACCTTC	CASSVSGTGTPRDGYTF
-	TRBV6-1	15	TRBJ1-6	TGTGCCAGCAGTGAGAACTTCGGAGGGATTTCACCCCTCCACTTT	CASSENFGGISPLHF